A single sample is the source of the 10 T cell receptor beta chains below, sequenced in a study of cytomegalovirus exposure and HLA in healthy donors. Primers for the PCR totalled 60 Vbeta and 13 Jbeta. The data were produced by immunoSEQ multiplex PCR, yet TCRdb's version contains in-frame clones alone and is incomplete. The sample table sets out about 49,000 clones. Sequenced input: PBMCs. The receptors stem from a man between 18 and 29 years old in good health and CMV-seropositive.

The chain combines TRBV30 with TRBJ2-7; TRBD2 matches at 10 bases. V shed 1 base and J 6 bases; nucleotides not matched to a gene: 12. Germline V lookup: CDR1 GTSNPN, CDR2 SVGIG (reference sequence). The CDR3 loop spans 16 amino acids. CDR3 sequence (DNA): TGTGCCTGGAGTGCGTTCGGTAGCGGGAGGTCGGTCGAGCAGTACTTC. As protein: CAWSAFGSGRSVEQYF.

V is TRBV13 and J is TRBJ2-5; 9 bases are a match to TRBD1. The J call may be mistaken, given a closer DNA end match to TRBJ2-7. The CDR3 length is 14 residues. The germline V gene encodes CDR1 PRHDT and CDR2 FYEKMQ (reference sequence). CDR3 bases: TGTGCCAGCAGCACTTGGGACAGGGTTCACGAGCAGTACTTC. Translation gives CASSTWDRVHEQYF.

The chain recombines TRBV10-3 with TRBJ2-1; D is unclear. This CDR3 has 12 amino acids. Per germline, CDR1 ENHRY and CDR2 SYGVKD. V dropped 2 bases and J dropped 9 bases, with 8 bases sitting between them. In DNA form, the CDR3 reads TGTGCCATCAGTGAGCTTATTCCTGAGCAGTTCTTC. This codes for CAISELIPEQFF.

V usage is TRBV19 and J usage is TRBJ2-3, with D possibly TRBD2 on 6 matching bases. CDR3 size: 12 residues. The germline CDR1 and CDR2 sequences are LNHDA and SQIVND (reference sequence). V was cut by 10 bases and J by 8 bases, with 16 bases left in between. The CDR3 loop reads CATGDATGTQYF. CDR3 nucleotides: TGTGCCACGGGGGACGCGACGGGTACGCAGTATTTT.

The chain employs TRBV28 and TRBJ2-3; 8 bases agree with TRBD2. This CDR3 has 14 residues. Losses at the gene ends were 7 bases for V and 2 bases for J; bases not matched to a gene: 5. The germline gives CDR1 MDHEN, CDR2 SYDVKM. The CDR3 is CASKRESLTDTQYF. The CDR3 DNA follows: TGTGCCAGCAAGCGGGAGTCCCTCACAGATACGCAGTATTTT.

The genes are TRBV4-2 and TRBJ2-3; weak D call: TRBD2 (5 bases). Germline CDR1 reads LGHNA; CDR2 reads YNFKEQ. Between the trimmed V and J ends, which lost 1 base and 0 bases, there was a span of 5 bases. This CDR3 contains 14 residues. CDR3 amino acids: CASSQAGSTDTQYF. DNA of the CDR3: TGTGCCAGCAGCCAAGCGGGGAGCACAGATACGCAGTATTTT.

J is TRBJ1-2 and V is TRBV6-5, with D perhaps matching TRBD1 (5 bases). This CDR3 contains 13 residues. The germline V and J ends were trimmed by 5 bases and 6 bases, with 13 bases remaining between them. CDR1 and CDR2 from the germline V gene are MNHEY and SVGAGI. The chain's CDR3 is CASSGGPGHGYTF. The CDR3 DNA is TGTGCCAGCAGTGGCGGCCCAGGGCATGGCTACACCTTC.

The rearrangement links TRBV9 to TRBJ2-1; D perhaps matches TRBD2 (5 bases). Germline assignment: CDR1 SGDLS and CDR2 YYNGEE. V lost 0 bases and J 3 bases, leaving 13 bases between the germline ends. The CDR3 is 16 amino acids. In nucleotides, the CDR3 is TGTGCCAGCAGCGTAGGTGGTAGCGTCATCTACAATGAGCAGTTCTTC. Translated: CASSVGGSVIYNEQFF.

The chain carries TRBV5-1 and TRBJ2-2; TRBD1 agrees at 9 bases. J lost 6 bases, V lost 0 bases, and 3 bases had no gene match. The germline V gene encodes CDR1 SGHRS and CDR2 YFSETQ. The CDR3 is 15 residues long. Here the CDR3 reads CASSLGTGVAGELFF. CDR3 coding DNA: TGCGCCAGCAGCTTGGGGACAGGGGTGGCCGGGGAGCTGTTTTTT.

V and J are TRBV5-1 and TRBJ1-6; perhaps TRBD1 as D (6 bases). V was shortened by 2 bases and J by 11 bases, with 11 bases between the two germline ends. The germline V gene has CDR1 SGHRS and CDR2 YFSETQ. The CDR3 is made up of 13 amino acids. CDR3 protein: CASSLQGATPLHF. The CDR3 DNA reads TGCGCCAGCAGCTTACAGGGTGCGACACCCCTCCACTTT.